This entry describes one TCR beta chain. This clone was recorded only once. Its antigen is unknown. Nothing much larger sits one base from this clone, and base qualities are not available. Inclusive of the bounding cysteine and phenylalanine, the CDR3 is 14 residues long. Left in the record is the CDR3 DNA by itself, 42 bases read in frame from the first base. V is cut by 4 bases and J by 7 bases, and the space between the germline ends is 17 bases. The germline V gene gives CDR1 as SQVTM and CDR2 as ANQGSEA. The CDR3 regions of human TCRbeta chains were analyzed by immunosequencing. The authors processed their data as follows. TCRs in the repertoires were matched against a reference library of SARS-CoV-2-specific TCRs that had been generated with the MIRA antigen-specificity platform. Breadth was defined as the fraction of unique TCRs that were SARS-CoV-2-associated, and depth was defined as the fraction of total T cells that were SARS-CoV-2-associated. Using the MIRA data, every spike-specific TCR was mapped to the spike region that the TCR reacted to and assigned to either a CD4 or a CD8 class. Log10-transformed breadth and depth values were compared by one-way ANOVA with Sidak's multiple comparisons tests. This is the immuneACCESS table as TCRdb keeps it, with only in-frame sequences that have V and J called. A part of the clones is gone; compared with another copy, unresolved V genes explain less than half, and the rest is unexplained. The D gene and trimming were derived from the DNA, and the V and J assignments and clone size from that table. The sample table holds about 75,000 clones, of which roughly 84% were seen once. More than 15% of the sample rests with the top ten.

The time point label on this specimen signifies: about 28 days (+/-7) after the second vaccine dose. AZD1222 recipients given second doses at about 4 weeks or at about 12 weeks were pooled, since spike-specific TCR depth and breadth were not found to differ between the two schedules. The vaccinee samples were drawn from two UK trials, COV001 and COV002, one of which was a single-blind randomized controlled phase 2/3 trial testing AZD1222 (ChAdOx1 nCoV-19) in healthy adults. Trial participant PBMC samples were collected at day 0 and day 28 after the second dose for TCRbeta chain sequencing. The data belong to a study of T cell responses to AZD1222 COVID-19 vaccine (dated by TCRdb to the early 2020s). About the study as a whole: TCR sequencing was performed for roughly 250 trial participants, of whom around 200 were given two doses of AZD1222 and approximately 25 were given two doses of MenACWY control vaccine. Trial participants were enrolled into age subgroups of 18-55, 56-69 and 70-plus years, which contained approximately 150, 28 and 58 TCR-sequenced participants, respectively. Broad study findings and their caveats: CD4 TCRs associated with the vaccine covered the entire spike protein, and the dominant responses were in regions 160-218 and 743-854. The 56-69-year group was small, and its depth increase did not reach significance, likely because of low power. Only six AZD1222 recipients were SARS-CoV-2 seropositive at baseline, limiting conclusions about previously exposed vaccinees. Spike-specific TCR breadth and depth rose significantly after two AZD1222 doses compared with day 0 and with MenACWY recipients. Because no day 14 peak-response samples were available, the repertoires could be characterized only after the peak T cell response. Nearly half of unique spike-specific TCRs reportedly recognized epitopes outside regions mutated in the B.1.351 and B.1.1.7 variants. Most participants were white British and females outnumbered males, and the authors suggested that clonal diversity may have been underestimated.

The sequences come from peripheral blood, collected 28 days after the second AZD1222 dose. This sequence was found in an adult who received the AZD1222 COVID-19 vaccine. The chain couples TRBV29-1 to TRBJ2-1; the D segment might be TRBD1 or TRBD2, since each matches 5 bases. Here the CDR3 is given as CSVGVGTVSNEQFF. The DNA reads as follows: TGCAGCGTTGGTGTGGGGACCGTCTCGAATGAGCAGTTCTTC.